This T cell receptor (beta chain) was sequenced in a study of blood T cell repertoires in COVID-19. This clone was counted once. Assay: immunoSEQ multiplex PCR; the TCRdb copy retains only in-frame clones and omits some. The table records around 110,000 clones, roughly 85% of them present only once. The CDR3 has 16 residues. The chain links TRBV21-1 to TRBJ2-1; the table's D call, TRBD1, was not checked against the DNA. TRBV21-1 is classified as a pseudogene. The receptor was derived from a man younger than 45 with acute or convalescent COVID-19. The specimen sequenced was peripheral blood. Here the CDR3 reads CASLHTGTGGRDEQFF. CDR3 nucleotides: TGTGCCAGTCTACATACCGGGACAGGGGGGAGGGATGAGCAGTTCTTC.